This T cell receptor beta chain came from a study of Ad26.COV2.S vaccination and SARS-CoV-2 variants (dated by TCRdb to 2020 to 2023). Context from the whole study: Vaccine-arm donors were drawn from COV1001, a multicentre, randomized, double-blind, placebo-controlled phase I-IIa trial of Ad26.COV2.S in healthy adults. The TCR-sequenced set comprised approximately 32 samples: approximately 19 Ad26.COV2.S vaccine recipients, 5 placebo recipients and 8 SARS-CoV-2 convalescent individuals. Investigators remained blinded to trial group allocation during experiments and outcome assessment. TCRbeta repertoire sequencing was used to assess the specificity and breadth of SARS-CoV-2-reactive T cell receptors after Ad26.COV2.S vaccination. Ad26.COV2.S was administered intramuscularly at 5 x 10^10 or 1 x 10^11 viral particles, either as a single shot or as two shots given 56 days apart. Participants in the trial were split at random into five groups of five each, receiving low-dose or high-dose Ad26.COV2.S once or twice, or else placebo on both occasions. The paper as a whole reports these results and caveats: Vaccine and placebo recipients had similar non-spike TCR breadth, a finding consistent with the vaccine containing only spike. Substantial breadth of spike-specific CD8+ and CD4+ T cell responses was reported after vaccination. The authors noted that total T cell responses may have been underestimated by the TCR breadth and depth analyses. Higher spike-specific TCR breadth was observed in Ad26.COV2.S recipients than in placebo recipients (P = 0.0014). The study was not powered for comparison of responses between vaccine doses or regimens.

This clone was seen once. Its antigen is unknown. Base qualities are not recorded, but no much larger clone differs from it by a single base. TCRbeta CDR3 regions were sequenced with the immunoSEQ Assay. After extraction, genomic DNA underwent amplification by bias-controlled multiplex PCR, followed by high-throughput sequencing. Processing in the source paper ran as follows. Collapsing and filtering of sequences were performed to quantify the absolute abundance of each unique TCRbeta CDR3 region. Usable DNA was measured by amplifying reference genes present in all nucleated cells, and TCRbeta template counts were normalized to that usable DNA to estimate T cell fraction. Repertoire TCRs were annotated as SARS-CoV-2-specific when V gene, CDR3 amino acid sequence and J gene were exactly matched to a known reactive TCR set. The reference SARS-CoV-2 TCR set was obtained from MIRA and was filtered for enrichment in COVID-19-positive ImmuneCODE repertoires, whereby public or cross-reactive TCRs were removed. Using the MIRA antigens, annotated TCRs were further analysed by specific ORF or by position within an ORF. Breadth was defined as annotated unique rearrangements over total unique productive rearrangements; depth was the summed frequency of those rearrangements. Two-sided Wilcoxon rank-sum tests were used to compare TCR breadth between groups. Not all clones reach the TCRdb copy of this immuneACCESS table, which keeps in-frame sequences only. Checked studies attribute under half of the gap to unresolved V genes and leave the rest unexplained. That table supplies the V and J calls and clone size; D and trimming were determined from the DNA. In all, the sample holds more than 350,000 clones, and around 90% of those were seen once. Jointly, the top ten make up roughly an eighth of the sample.

The V end gives up 1 base and the J end 2 bases, leaving 1 base in the junction not matched to a gene. CDR1 and CDR2 (KGHSH, LQKENI) derive from the germline V gene. The CDR3 runs 15 amino acids, cysteine and phenylalanine included. Here the CDR3 DNA is all that survives: 45 bases in frame from base 1. The intended sense of this specimen's treatment or condition label: some 19 received Ad26.COV2.S at low or high dose, single or two shots; 5 received placebo; per-sample allocation not given. For vaccine and placebo recipients, the sequenced repertoires came from samples collected on day 63 after the first injection. Cohort 1b enrolled about two dozen adults aged 18-55 years at a single site in Boston, USA, between 29 July and 7 August 2020. Ad26.COV2.S was a replication-incompetent adenovirus type 26 vector expressing a prefusion-stabilized SARS-CoV-2 spike protein from the original Wuhan strain.

The input for sequencing was peripheral blood, taken in a trial of Ad26.COV2.S vaccine versus placebo. The receptor was derived from a person aged 18-60 years who received the Ad26.COV2.S COVID-19 vaccine or a placebo. This chain joins TRBV18 to TRBJ2-1; 8 nucleotides in the junction match TRBD2. At the DNA level, the sequence is TGTGCCAGCTCACCACAGCGGGAGACCTACAATGAGCAGTTCTTC. Its protein is CASSPQRETYNEQFF.